A single sample is the source of the 27 T cell receptor beta chains below, sequenced in a study of blood T cell repertoires in COVID-19. Measured with immunoSEQ multiplex PCR; TCRdb has only the in-frame clones, and not every one. The top ten clones hold 9.5% to 10% of a sample with roughly 100,000 clones, around four fifths of them seen once. Material: peripheral blood. These receptors were collected from a man aged 40-49 years with active or convalescent COVID-19.

The chain carries TRBV10-3 and TRBJ2-7; 12 nucleotides match TRBD1. The CDR3 length is 16 residues. Germline V gene lookup returns CDR1 ENHRY and CDR2 SYGVKD. J gave up 5 bases and V 5 bases, and 10 bases lay outside the gene matches. CDR3 loop: CAISPGGTGGLNEQYF. The CDR3 bases are TGTGCCATCAGTCCTGGAGGGACAGGGGGCCTGAACGAGCAGTACTTC.

About this clone itself: Different DNA sequences within this sample yield the same CDR3. The chain is built from TRBV12-3 or TRBV12-4 and TRBJ1-2; unclear D gene. CDR3 size: 11 residues. V lost 6 bases and J 8 bases, leaving 10 bases between the germline ends. CDR3 sequence reads: CASRSGEGYTF. The CDR3 bases are TGTGCCAGCAGGTCCGGTGAGGGCTACACCTTC.

The CDR3 region has the DNA TGTGCCAGCAGCGAGGGACTAGCGGGGTCTGGAGTGCCAGAGACCCAGTACTTC. Translating gives CASSEGLAGSGVPETQYF. The J gene is TRBJ2-5, the V gene TRBV9, with TRBD2 identical over 13 bases. V lost 3 bases and J lost 4; bases outside the gene matches: 12. The CDR3 has 18 amino acids. Looked up from germline, CDR1 is SGDLS and CDR2 is YYNGEE.

The chain uses TRBV3-1 (or the pseudogene TRBV3-2) and TRBJ2-1; no firm D call. Germline assignment: CDR1 LGHDT and CDR2 YNNKEL (reference sequence). The CDR3 is made up of 14 amino acids. Deletions cut 5 bases from V and 2 bases from J, with 10 bases between. CDR3 residues: CASSSSTAYNEQFF. The CDR3 bases are TGTGCCAGCAGCTCCTCCACAGCCTACAATGAGCAGTTCTTC.

Concerning this clone: At one of its ends the junction is not consistent with the germline gene, which may arise from a read error. This chain links TRBV25-1 with TRBJ2-3, with 7 bases matching TRBD2. Germline V gene sequence: CDR1 MGHDK, CDR2 SYGVNS. CDR3 length equals 13 residues. Here the CDR3 DNA reads TGTGCCAGCAGACAGACTAGCACCGATACGCAGTATTTT. This codes for CASRQTSTDTQYF.

The chain has TRBV19 and TRBJ2-2, with D possibly TRBD2 on 5 matching bases. Germline lookup yields CDR1 LNHDA and CDR2 SQIVND (reference sequence). Trimming took 9 bases from V and 2 from J, leaving 22 bases between them. The CDR3 has 17 amino acids. CDR3 sequence reads: CASKVSSSPSNTGELFF. The CDR3 DNA sequence: TGTGCCAGCAAAGTCTCTAGCTCCCCCTCAAACACCGGGGAGCTGTTTTTT.

This clone was counted once. The chain uses TRBV6-4 and TRBJ2-3, with D perhaps matching TRBD1 (5 bases). Germline CDR1 reads MRHNA; CDR2 reads SNTAGT. V lost 3 bases, J lost 1 base, and 5 bases lay in between. This CDR3 has 13 residues. As DNA, the CDR3 is TGTGCCAGCAGTGAACAGGGCACAGATACGCAGTATTTT. Translating it yields CASSEQGTDTQYF.

The chain carries TRBV7-3 and TRBJ2-3; possibly TRBD1 for D (5 bases). Germline CDR1 and CDR2: SGHTA and FQGTGA. CDR3 length: 15 amino acids. V was trimmed by 5 bases and J by 2 bases, leaving 14 bases between them. CDR3 protein: CASSNRGIATDTQYF. In nucleotides, the CDR3 is TGTGCCAGCAGCAATAGGGGAATAGCCACAGATACGCAGTATTTT. Looking up the rest from reference TRBV7-3 and TRBJ2-3 gives the full variable domain: GAGVSQTPSNKVTEKGKYVELRCDPISGHTALYWYRQSLGQGPEFLIYFQGTGAADDSGLPNDRFFAVRPEGSVSTLKIQRTERGDSAVYLCASSNRGIATDTQYFGPGTRLTVL.

The chain employs TRBV4-2 and TRBJ2-3; 7 bases align to TRBD2. The CDR3 is 19 residues long. J was trimmed by 3 bases and V by 0 bases; bases with no gene match: 15. Germline V gives CDR1 LGHNA, CDR2 YNFKEQ. The CDR3 here is CASSQETLFPAGTTDTQYF. The CDR3 DNA follows: TGTGCCAGCAGCCAAGAAACCCTTTTCCCAGCGGGGACGACAGATACGCAGTATTTT.

V is TRBV9 and J is TRBJ2-1; 8 nucleotides agree with TRBD1. V dropped 0 bases and J dropped 0; count of bases not matched to a gene: 2. CDR1 SGDLS and CDR2 YYNGEE come from the germline V gene. The length of the CDR3 is 16 residues. This CDR3 reads CASSVVGTGSYNEQFF. CDR3 DNA sequence: TGTGCCAGCAGCGTAGTGGGGACAGGCTCCTACAATGAGCAGTTCTTC.

This rearrangement joins TRBV5-1 to TRBJ2-1; 9 bases match TRBD2. V trimming: 4 bases; J trimming: 8 bases; junction bases outside the gene matches: 7. The CDR3 is made up of 14 amino acids. Germline assignment: CDR1 SGHRS and CDR2 YFSETQ. The CDR3 DNA reads as TGCGCCAGCAGCCTTAGCGGGGGTCGGGATGAGCAGTTCTTC. This gives the protein CASSLSGGRDEQFF.

The rearrangement links TRBV27 to TRBJ1-5; 8 bases are a match to TRBD1. CDR1 is MNHEY and CDR2 is SMNVEV in the germline V gene (reference sequence). CDR3 length equals 15 residues. After removal of 5 bases from V and 5 bases from J, the junction contained 8 bases not matched to a gene. The CDR3 nucleotides read TGTGCCAGCAGTGGGGTCGGACAGGGATATCAGCCCCAGCATTTT. It translates to CASSGVGQGYQPQHF.

The rearrangement uses TRBV19 and TRBJ1-4, with 7 bases fitting TRBD1. The CDR3 runs to 16 residues. CDR1 and CDR2 (germline): LNHDA, SQIVND (reference sequence). J gave up 3 bases and V 0 bases, and 4 bases lay outside the gene matches. CDR3 loop: CASSIERTGPNEKLFF. In DNA, the CDR3 is TGTGCCAGTAGTATAGAGCGGACAGGCCCTAATGAAAAACTGTTTTTT.

This clone is a singleton in its sample. V gene TRBV27 combines with J gene TRBJ1-2; D may be TRBD1 (6 bases). The CDR3 is made up of 16 amino acids. V was pared by 8 bases and J by 5 bases, with 24 bases between. Per germline, CDR1 MNHEY and CDR2 SMNVEV (reference sequence). CDR3 in DNA: TGTGCCAGCGGGGAGTATGGGGGCTCGGATTTTTATGGCTACACCTTC. Protein product: CASGEYGGSDFYGYTF.

The chain links TRBV27 to TRBJ1-2, with 9 bases fitting TRBD1. Germline V lookup: CDR1 MNHEY, CDR2 SMNVEV (reference sequence). The CDR3 contains 14 residues. After removal of 6 bases from V and 8 bases from J, the junction contained 10 bases not matched to a gene. The DNA for the CDR3 is TGTGCCAGCAGCCCTCGGACAGGGGCCGGGGGCTACACCTTC. The encoded protein is CASSPRTGAGGYTF.

The CDR3 loop is CASSFLAIPYYEQYF. The CDR3 DNA sequence: TGTGCCAGCAGCTTCCTAGCGATCCCCTACTACGAGCAGTACTTC. The chain combines TRBV7-3 with TRBJ2-7; perhaps TRBD2 as D (6 bases). The CDR3 extends over 15 amino acids. With 3 bases removed from V and 3 bases from J, the gap between germline ends came to 15 bases. Germline V gene sequence: CDR1 SGHTA, CDR2 FQGTGA. The full variable domain, with the rest looked up from reference TRBV7-3 and TRBJ2-7, is GAGVSQTPSNKVTEKGKYVELRCDPISGHTALYWYRQSLGQGPEFLIYFQGTGAADDSGLPNDRFFAVRPEGSVSTLKIQRTERGDSAVYLCASSFLAIPYYEQYFGPGTRLTVT.

This clone has a single count. The chain links TRBV14 to TRBJ1-4, with TRBD1 identical over 8 bases. CDR1 and CDR2 (germline): SGHDN, FVKESK. V shed 0 bases and J 8 bases; nucleotides not matched to a gene: 14. CDR3 length: 18 residues. CDR3 nucleotide sequence: TGTGCCAGCAGCCAAGATTTGAAAACAGGGGGGCTGGGGGAAAAACTGTTTTTT. Encoded protein: CASSQDLKTGGLGEKLFF. The whole variable domain, remainder taken from reference TRBV14 and TRBJ1-4, is EAGVTQFPSHSVIEKGQTVTLRCDPISGHDNLYWYRRVMGKEIKFLLHFVKESKQDESGMPNNRFLAERTGGTYSTLKVQPAELEDSGVYFCASSQDLKTGGLGEKLFFGSGTQLSVL.

The chain uses TRBV7-2 and TRBJ1-1; weak D call: TRBD1 (5 bases). The CDR3 runs 14 residues. Germline values: CDR1 SGHTA, CDR2 FQGNSA. V was pared by 2 bases and J by 0 bases, with 7 bases between. In DNA form, the CDR3 reads TGTGCCAGCAGCTTACAGGGTTTGAACACTGAAGCTTTCTTT. Translation gives CASSLQGLNTEAFF.

A single count supports this clone. The V and J genes are TRBV24-1 and TRBJ2-2, with D tentatively TRBD2 (7 bases). CDR3 length equals 19 residues. In germline, CDR1 is KGHDR, CDR2 SFDVKD. The ends were cut back, 5 bases at V and 1 base at J, with 22 bases in the middle. The CDR3 spells CATSAALTQGGGNTGELFF. CDR3 DNA: TGTGCCACCAGTGCCGCCCTCACACAGGGCGGGGGGAACACCGGGGAGCTGTTTTTT.

The rearrangement uses TRBV30 and TRBJ2-3; D ambiguous. Germline V CDR1 and CDR2: GTSNPN, SVGIG (reference sequence). The CDR3 covers 14 residues. The V gene lost 3 bases and the J gene lost 3 bases, with 13 bases spanning the gap. The CDR3 sequence: CAWRDDTVTDTQYF. The CDR3 DNA follows: TGTGCCTGGAGAGATGACACCGTGACAGATACGCAGTATTTT.

V usage is TRBV7-2 and J usage is TRBJ1-5, with D tentatively TRBD1 (5 bases). Germline V gene lookup returns CDR1 SGHTA and CDR2 FQGNSA. This CDR3 spans 16 amino acids. V lost 2 bases and J 0 bases, leaving 11 bases between the germline ends. CDR3 nucleotide sequence: TGTGCCAGCAGCTTATCAAGGGGCTATAGCAATCAGCCCCAGCATTTT. This sequence encodes CASSLSRGYSNQPQHF.

J is TRBJ2-1 and V is TRBV7-6, with 15 bases lining up with TRBD2. There are 19 residues in the CDR3. V trimming: 5 bases; J trimming: 4 bases; junction bases outside the gene matches: 12. CDR1 is SGHVS and CDR2 is FNYEAQ in the germline V gene. For the CDR3, the DNA is TGTGCCAGCAGCCGACTCGGACTAGCGGGGGGGCCGGGTTACAATGAGCAGTTCTTC. This gives the protein CASSRLGLAGGPGYNEQFF.

This clone has a handful of counts. The CDR3 here is CASSLTTDSPLHF. The CDR3, as DNA: TGTGCCAGCAGCCTGACGACAGATTCACCCCTCCACTTT. The V call is TRBV7-8, the J call TRBJ1-6; the D gene is possibly TRBD1 (5 bases). The germline V and J ends were trimmed by 5 bases and 8 bases, with 10 bases remaining between them. The CDR3 length is 13 residues. From germline, CDR1 is SGHVS and CDR2 FQNEAQ.

The rearrangement links TRBV6-5 to TRBJ2-2; TRBD2 might be the D (5 bases). The CDR3 spans 14 residues. Germline assignment: CDR1 MNHEY and CDR2 SVGAGI. The germline V and J ends were trimmed by 5 bases and 4 bases, with 11 bases remaining between them. The CDR3 loop is CASSPTGSTGELFF. In nucleotides, the CDR3 is TGTGCCAGCAGTCCCACGGGGAGCACCGGGGAGCTGTTTTTT.

In its sample, this clone was seen once. The chain uses TRBV27 and TRBJ2-6, with D possibly matching TRBD1 (5 bases). Trimming cost V 2 bases and J 0 bases, with 8 bases left between them. CDR3 length: 16 residues. Germline CDR1 MNHEY, CDR2 SMNVEV (reference sequence). Written as DNA, the CDR3 is TGTGCCAGCAGTTTACAGGGTACCTCTGGGGCCAACGTCCTGACTTTC. This translates into CASSLQGTSGANVLTF.

The V call is TRBV3-1 (or the pseudogene TRBV3-2), the J call TRBJ1-2; the D is unclear. The CDR3 consists of 14 residues. V gave up 5 bases and J gave up 8 bases, with 18 bases separating them. CDR1 is LGHDT and CDR2 is YNNKEL in the germline V gene (reference sequence). The CDR3 sequence is CASSSAGALRGYTF. DNA for the CDR3: TGTGCCAGCAGCTCGGCGGGAGCCCTTAGAGGCTACACCTTC.

The V and J genes are TRBV9 and TRBJ1-6; D may be TRBD1 (5 bases). Trimming pared 3 bases from V and 5 bases from J, leaving 9 bases between. CDR3 length: 14 residues. Germline V CDR1 and CDR2: SGDLS, YYNGEE. The CDR3 DNA reads TGTGCCAGCAGCGGGGGGACTAATAATTCACCCCTCCACTTT. It codes for CASSGGTNNSPLHF.